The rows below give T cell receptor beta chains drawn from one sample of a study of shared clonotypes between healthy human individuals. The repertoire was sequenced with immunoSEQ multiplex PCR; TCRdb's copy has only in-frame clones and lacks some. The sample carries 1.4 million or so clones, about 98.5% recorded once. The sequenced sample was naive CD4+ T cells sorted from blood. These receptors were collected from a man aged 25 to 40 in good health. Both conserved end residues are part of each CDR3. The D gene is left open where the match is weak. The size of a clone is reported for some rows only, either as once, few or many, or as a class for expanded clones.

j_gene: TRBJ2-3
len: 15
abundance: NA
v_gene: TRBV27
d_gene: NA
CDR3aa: CASSPIVASTDTQYF
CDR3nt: TGTGCCAGCAGCCCAATCGTTGCTAGCACAGATACGCAGTATTTT

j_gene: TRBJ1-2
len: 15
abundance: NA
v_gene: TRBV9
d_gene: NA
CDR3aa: CASSVAISGDYGYTF
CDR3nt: TGTGCCAGCAGCGTAGCTATCTCAGGGGACTATGGCTACACCTTC

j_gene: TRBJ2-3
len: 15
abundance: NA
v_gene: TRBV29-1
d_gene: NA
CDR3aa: CSVTPREDSTDTQYF
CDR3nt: TGCAGCGTCACCCCCAGGGAAGATAGCACAGATACGCAGTATTTT

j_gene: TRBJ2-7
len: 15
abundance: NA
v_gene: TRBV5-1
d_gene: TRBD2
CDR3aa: CASSALAGGYYEQYF
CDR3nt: TGCGCCAGCAGCGCTCTAGCGGGAGGTTACTACGAGCAGTACTTC

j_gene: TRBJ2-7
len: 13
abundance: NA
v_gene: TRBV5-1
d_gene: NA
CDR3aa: CASSSNPPYEQYF
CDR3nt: TGCGCCAGCAGCAGTAACCCCCCCTACGAGCAGTACTTC

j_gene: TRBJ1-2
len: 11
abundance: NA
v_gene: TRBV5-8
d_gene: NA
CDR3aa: CASSLGGGYTF
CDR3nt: TGTGCCAGCAGCTTGGGCGGCGGCTACACCTTC

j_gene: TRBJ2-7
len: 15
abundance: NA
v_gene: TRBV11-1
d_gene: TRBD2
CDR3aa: CASSFGTSGSYEQYF
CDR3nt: TGTGCCAGCAGCTTCGGGACTAGCGGGTCCTACGAGCAGTACTTC

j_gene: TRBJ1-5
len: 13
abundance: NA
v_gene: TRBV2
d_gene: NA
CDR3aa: CASSRNPGQPQHF
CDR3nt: TGTGCCAGCAGCCGGAACCCAGGTCAGCCCCAGCATTTT

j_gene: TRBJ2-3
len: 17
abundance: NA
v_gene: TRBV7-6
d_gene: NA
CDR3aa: CASSLGISQIKTDTQYF
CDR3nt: TGTGCCAGCAGCTTAGGTATTTCACAGATTAAAACAGATACGCAGTATTTT

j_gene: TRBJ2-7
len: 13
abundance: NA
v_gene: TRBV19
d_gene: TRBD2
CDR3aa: CATCRAGGYEQYF
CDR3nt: TGTGCCACCTGTAGAGCGGGAGGCTACGAGCAGTACTTC

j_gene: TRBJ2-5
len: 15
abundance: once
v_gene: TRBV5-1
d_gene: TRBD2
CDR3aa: CASSTAGARQETQYF
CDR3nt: TGCGCCAGCAGCACAGCGGGAGCCCGCCAAGAGACCCAGTACTTC

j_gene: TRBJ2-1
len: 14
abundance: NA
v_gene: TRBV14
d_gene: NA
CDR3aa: CASSRTFSYNEQFF
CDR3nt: TGTGCCAGCAGCCGAACTTTCTCCTACAATGAGCAGTTCTTC

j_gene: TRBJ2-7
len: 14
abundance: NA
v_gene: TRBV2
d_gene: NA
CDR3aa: CASSDSLPRYEQYF
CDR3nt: TGTGCCAGCAGTGACTCCCTCCCGAGGTACGAGCAGTACTTC

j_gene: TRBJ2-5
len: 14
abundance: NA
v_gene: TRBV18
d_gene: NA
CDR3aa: CASSPDTGRETQYF
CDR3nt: TGTGCCAGCTCACCCGACACAGGGAGGGAGACCCAGTACTTC

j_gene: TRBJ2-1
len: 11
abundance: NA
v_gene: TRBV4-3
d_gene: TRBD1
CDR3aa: CASSSGGEQFF
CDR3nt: TGCGCCAGCAGCTCAGGGGGCGAGCAGTTCTTC

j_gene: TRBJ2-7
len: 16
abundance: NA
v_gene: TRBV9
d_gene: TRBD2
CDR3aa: CASSVGGLAGVYEQYF
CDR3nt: TGTGCCAGCAGCGTAGGGGGACTAGCGGGAGTGTACGAGCAGTACTTC

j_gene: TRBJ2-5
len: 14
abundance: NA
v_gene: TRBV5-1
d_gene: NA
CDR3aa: CASSLAGTQETQYF
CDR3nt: TGCGCCAGCAGCTTGGCAGGGACACAAGAGACCCAGTACTTC

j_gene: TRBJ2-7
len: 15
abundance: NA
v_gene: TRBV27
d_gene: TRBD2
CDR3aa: CASSLRRGFTDEQYF
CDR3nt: TGTGCCAGCAGTTTAAGGCGGGGGTTTACCGACGAGCAGTACTTC

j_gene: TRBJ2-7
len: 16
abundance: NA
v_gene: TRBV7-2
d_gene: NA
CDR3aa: CASSSRGSFMPYEQYF
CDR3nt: TGTGCCAGCAGCTCCCGCGGCTCCTTCATGCCCTACGAGCAGTACTTC

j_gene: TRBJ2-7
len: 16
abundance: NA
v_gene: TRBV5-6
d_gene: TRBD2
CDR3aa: CASSLAGVAGEHEQYF
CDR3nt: TGTGCCAGCAGCTTGGCCGGGGTAGCGGGAGAGCACGAGCAGTACTTC

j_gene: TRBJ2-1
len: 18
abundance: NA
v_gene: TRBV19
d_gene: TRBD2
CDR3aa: CASSGGLAGVSSYNEQFF
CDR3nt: TGTGCCAGTAGTGGGGGACTAGCGGGAGTGAGCTCCTACAATGAGCAGTTCTTC

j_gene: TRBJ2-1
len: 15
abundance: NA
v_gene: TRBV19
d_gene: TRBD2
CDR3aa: CASSIERGPYNEQFF
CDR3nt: TGTGCCAGTAGTATTGAGCGGGGGCCTTACAATGAGCAGTTCTTC

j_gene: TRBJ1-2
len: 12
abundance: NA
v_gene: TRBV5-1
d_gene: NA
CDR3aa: CASSSGNYGYTF
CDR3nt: TGCGCCAGCAGCTCAGGGAACTATGGCTACACCTTC

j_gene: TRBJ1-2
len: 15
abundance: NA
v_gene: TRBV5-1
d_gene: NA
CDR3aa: CASSLESRSNYGYTF
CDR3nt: TGCGCCAGCAGCTTGGAAAGTCGGTCTAACTATGGCTACACCTTC

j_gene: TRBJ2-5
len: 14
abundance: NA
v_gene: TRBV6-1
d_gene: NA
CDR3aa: CASSEGGASETQYF
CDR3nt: TGTGCCAGCAGTGAAGGGGGGGCTTCAGAGACCCAGTACTTC

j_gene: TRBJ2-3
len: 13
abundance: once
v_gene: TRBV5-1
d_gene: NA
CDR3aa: CASRPTATDTQYF
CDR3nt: TGCGCCAGCAGGCCAACGGCCACAGATACGCAGTATTTT

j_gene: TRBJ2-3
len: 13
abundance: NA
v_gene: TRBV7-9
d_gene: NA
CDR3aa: CASSKLGTDTQYF
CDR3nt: TGTGCCAGCAGCAAACTCGGGACAGATACGCAGTATTTT

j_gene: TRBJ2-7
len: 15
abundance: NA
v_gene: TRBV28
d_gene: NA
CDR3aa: CASSLRSSEAYEQYF
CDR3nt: TGTGCCAGCAGTTTGCGTTCCAGCGAGGCCTACGAGCAGTACTTC

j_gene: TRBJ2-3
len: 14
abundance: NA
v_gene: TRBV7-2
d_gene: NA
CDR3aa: CASSLAGGLHTQYF
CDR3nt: TGTGCCAGCAGCTTAGCGGGAGGACTGCATACGCAGTATTTT

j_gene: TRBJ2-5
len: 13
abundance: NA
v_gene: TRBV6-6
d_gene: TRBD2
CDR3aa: CASSRLAGETQYF
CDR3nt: TGTGCCAGCAGCCGACTAGCGGGAGAGACCCAGTACTTC

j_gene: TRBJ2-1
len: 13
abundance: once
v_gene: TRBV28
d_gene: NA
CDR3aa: CASRGTAYNEQFF
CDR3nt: TGTGCCAGCAGAGGGACTGCTTACAATGAGCAGTTCTTC

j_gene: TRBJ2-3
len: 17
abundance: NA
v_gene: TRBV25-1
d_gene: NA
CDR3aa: CASSGSGHFQYTDTQYF
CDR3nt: TGTGCCAGCAGTGGGAGCGGGCACTTCCAGTACACAGATACGCAGTATTTT

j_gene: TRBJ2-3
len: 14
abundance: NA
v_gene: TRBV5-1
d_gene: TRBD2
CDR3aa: CASRGSGSQDTQYF
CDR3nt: TGCGCCAGCAGGGGTAGCGGGAGTCAGGATACGCAGTATTTT

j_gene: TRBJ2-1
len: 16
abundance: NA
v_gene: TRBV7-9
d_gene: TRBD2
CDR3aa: CASSPLLAGAYNEQFF
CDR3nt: TGTGCCAGCAGCCCGCTGCTAGCGGGGGCCTACAATGAGCAGTTCTTC

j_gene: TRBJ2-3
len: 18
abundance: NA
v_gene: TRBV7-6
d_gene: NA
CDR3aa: CASSLARTGGTSTDTQYF
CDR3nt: TGTGCCAGCAGCTTGGCTAGGACCGGCGGTACTAGCACAGATACGCAGTATTTT

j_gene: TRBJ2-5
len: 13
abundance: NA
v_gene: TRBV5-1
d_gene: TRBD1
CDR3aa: CASSDDRVETQYF
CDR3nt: TGCGCCAGCAGCGACGACAGGGTGGAGACCCAGTACTTC

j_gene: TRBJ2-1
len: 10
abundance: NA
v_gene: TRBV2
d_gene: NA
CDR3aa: CASFQSVQFF
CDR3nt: TGTGCCAGCTTCCAGAGTGTGCAGTTCTTC

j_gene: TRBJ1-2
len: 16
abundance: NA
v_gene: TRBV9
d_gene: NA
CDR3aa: CASSVALTQGTYGYTF
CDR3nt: TGTGCCAGCAGCGTAGCTCTTACGCAGGGTACCTATGGCTACACCTTC

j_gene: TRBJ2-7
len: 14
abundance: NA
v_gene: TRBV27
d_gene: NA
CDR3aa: CASSCTGRDYEQYF
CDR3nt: TGTGCCAGCAGTTGTACAGGCAGGGACTACGAGCAGTACTTC

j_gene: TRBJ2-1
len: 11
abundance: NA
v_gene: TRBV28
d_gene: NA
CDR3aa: CASSGIPGQFF
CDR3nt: TGTGCCAGCAGTGGTATCCCGGGGCAGTTCTTC

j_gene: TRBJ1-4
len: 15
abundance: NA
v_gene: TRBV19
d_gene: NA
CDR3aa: CASSIDPQGNEKLFF
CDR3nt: TGTGCCAGTAGTATAGACCCACAGGGAAATGAAAAACTGTTTTTT

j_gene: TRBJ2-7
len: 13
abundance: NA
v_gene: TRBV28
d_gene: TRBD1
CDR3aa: CVATRQGVQEQYF
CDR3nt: TGTGTCGCGACCCGACAGGGGGTTCAGGAGCAGTACTTC

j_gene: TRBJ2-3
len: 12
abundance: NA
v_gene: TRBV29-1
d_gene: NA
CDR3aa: CSARKAPDTQYF
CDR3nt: TGCAGCGCACGTAAGGCCCCAGATACGCAGTATTTT